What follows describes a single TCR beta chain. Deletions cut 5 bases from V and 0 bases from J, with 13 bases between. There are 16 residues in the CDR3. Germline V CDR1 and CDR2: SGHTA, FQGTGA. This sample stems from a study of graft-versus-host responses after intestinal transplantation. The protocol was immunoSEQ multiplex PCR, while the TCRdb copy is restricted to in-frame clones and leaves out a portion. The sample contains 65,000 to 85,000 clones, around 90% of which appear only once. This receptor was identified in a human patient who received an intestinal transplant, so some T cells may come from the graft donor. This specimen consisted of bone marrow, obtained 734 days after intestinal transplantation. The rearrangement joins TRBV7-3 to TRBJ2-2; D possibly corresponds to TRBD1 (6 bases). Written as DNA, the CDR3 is TGTGCCAGCAGCGCCCGACAGGCAGCGAACACCGGGGAGCTGTTTTTT. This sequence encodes CASSARQAANTGELFF.